A selection of T cell receptor beta chains follows, all from one sample in a study of T cell responses to AZD1222 COVID-19 vaccine. Sequencing used immunoSEQ multiplex PCR; TCRdb keeps in-frame clones, though not all of them. Of 110,000 to 150,000 clones in the sample, under 95% were seen once. Sequenced here: peripheral blood, sampled on day 0 of AZD1222 vaccination. The receptors stem from an adult in good health. The CDR3 runs from the conserved cysteine through the conserved F or W. The D gene is left open where the match is weak. Only part of the rows carry a size: once, few, many, or a class if the clone is expanded.

V gene,clone size,D gene,J gene,CDR3 protein,CDR3 DNA
TRBV10-3,-,-,TRBJ1-6,CATQGTGNNSPLHF,TGTGCCACCCAGGGAACAGGGAATAATTCACCCCTCCACTTT
TRBV5-5,-,-,TRBJ1-1,CASSLLTSRAGFF,TGTGCCAGCAGCTTGCTAACCTCAAGGGCGGGTTTCTTT
TRBV4-2,-,-,TRBJ1-4,CASSQEGGQGRELFF,TGTGCCAGCAGCCAAGAAGGAGGGCAGGGGAGGGAACTGTTTTTT
TRBV11-3,-,-,TRBJ1-1,CASSLRLGITEAFF,TGTGCCAGCAGCTTACGATTGGGGATCACTGAAGCTTTCTTT
TRBV7-6,-,-,TRBJ1-1,CASSLTPWGTEAFF,TGTGCCAGCAGCTTAACCCCTTGGGGGACTGAAGCTTTCTTT
TRBV28,once,-,TRBJ1-2,CASSLRPSGEGGYTF,TGTGCCAGCAGTTTGCGGCCCTCAGGGGAGGGGGGCTACACCTTC
TRBV30,-,-,TRBJ1-2,CAWSVVRGSSYGYTF,TGTGCCTGGAGTGTGGTGAGGGGGTCTTCCTATGGCTACACCTTC
TRBV24-1,few,-,TRBJ1-5,CATSDFRGQPQHF,TGTGCCACCAGTGATTTTCGGGGGCAGCCCCAGCATTTT
TRBV5-4,-,TRBD1,TRBJ1-1,CASSYGDRGYTEAFF,TGTGCCAGCAGCTACGGGGACAGGGGGTACACTGAAGCTTTCTTT
TRBV18,-,-,TRBJ1-4,CASSPGQGTNEKLFF,TGTGCCAGCTCACCAGGGCAGGGAACTAATGAAAAACTGTTTTTT
TRBV30,-,TRBD1,TRBJ1-6,CAWSFRYRGYGSPLHF,TGTGCCTGGAGTTTTCGTTACAGGGGGTACGGATCACCCCTCCACTTT
TRBV4-1,-,-,TRBJ1-5,CASSQAGDQPQHF,TGCGCCAGCAGCCAAGCGGGGGACCAGCCCCAGCATTTT
TRBV5-1,-,-,TRBJ1-4,CASSLQGNSNEKLFF,TGCGCCAGCAGCTTGCAGGGGAACAGTAATGAAAAACTGTTTTTT
TRBV12-3/TRBV12-4,-,-,TRBJ1-2,CASRDPLEGGYTF,TGTGCCAGCAGGGATCCTTTAGAAGGTGGCTACACCTTC
TRBV7-2,few,-,TRBJ2-7,CASSTHTAYEQYF,TGTGCCAGCAGCACCCATACCGCTTACGAGCAGTACTTC
TRBV6-2/TRBV6-3,-,TRBD1,TRBJ2-5,CASSLRTGLGTQYF,TGTGCCAGCAGTCTACGGACAGGCTTAGGGACCCAGTACTTC
TRBV12-3/TRBV12-4,-,-,TRBJ1-2,CASSFRRTSQYTF,TGTGCCAGCAGTTTCCGACGGACTTCACAGTACACCTTC
TRBV7-2,-,-,TRBJ2-3,CASSLGWPADTQYF,TGTGCCAGCAGCTTAGGGTGGCCCGCAGATACGCAGTATTTT
TRBV6-5,-,-,TRBJ1-2,CASQDRVDYGYTF,TGTGCCAGCCAGGACAGAGTAGACTATGGCTACACCTTC
TRBV6-5,once,-,TRBJ1-1,CASSYSVRPNTEAFF,TGTGCCAGCAGTTACTCGGTCCGACCCAACACTGAAGCTTTCTTT
TRBV28,-,-,TRBJ1-5,CASSTPIGLGQGNQPQHF,TGTGCCAGCAGTACCCCGATCGGGTTGGGCCAGGGCAATCAGCCCCAGCATTTT
TRBV6-6,-,TRBD1,TRBJ1-1,CASSYLPTGGNTEAFF,TGTGCCAGCAGTTACCTCCCGACAGGGGGGAACACTGAAGCTTTCTTT
TRBV5-6,few,-,TRBJ1-6,CASSPGSSYNSPLHF,TGTGCCAGCAGCCCAGGGAGCTCCTATAATTCACCCCTCCACTTT
TRBV5-1,-,TRBD2,TRBJ2-2,CASSLARGGPDTGELFF,TGCGCCAGCAGCTTGGCCCGGGGGGGGCCCGACACCGGGGAGCTGTTTTTT
TRBV7-9,-,-,TRBJ2-3,CASSLRAVTYTDTQYF,TGTGCCAGCAGCTTAAGGGCCGTCACCTACACAGATACGCAGTATTTT
TRBV11-3,-,-,TRBJ2-7,CASSLDRWGEDYEQYF,TGTGCCAGCAGCTTAGATCGCTGGGGGGAGGACTACGAGCAGTACTTC
TRBV2,-,-,TRBJ1-1,CASKRGRVGAFF,TGTGCCAGCAAACGGGGCCGGGTCGGAGCTTTCTTT
TRBV7-2,-,-,TRBJ2-5,CASSPGAGPGETQYF,TGTGCCAGCAGCCCTGGTGCGGGGCCCGGGGAGACCCAGTACTTC
TRBV9,-,-,TRBJ2-3,CASSASGRGDTQYF,TGTGCCAGCAGTGCTTCCGGGCGAGGAGATACGCAGTATTTT
TRBV6-2/TRBV6-3,-,-,TRBJ2-7,CASSYSTGHEQYF,TGTGCCAGCAGTTACTCGACGGGCCACGAGCAGTACTTC
TRBV5-6,-,-,TRBJ1-1,CASSLAGRGTEAFF,TGTGCCAGCAGCTTGGCCGGAAGGGGAACTGAAGCTTTCTTT
TRBV6-6,once,-,TRBJ2-2,CASSRGANTGELFF,TGTGCCAGCAGCCGGGGGGCCAACACCGGGGAGCTGTTTTTT
TRBV7-6,-,-,TRBJ1-1,CASSFRDWGTEAFF,TGTGCCAGCAGCTTCAGGGATTGGGGCACTGAAGCTTTCTTT
TRBV6-5,-,TRBD1,TRBJ2-7,CATASDRWNYEQYF,TGTGCCACCGCCTCGGACAGGTGGAACTACGAGCAGTACTTC
TRBV21-1,once,-,TRBJ2-7,CASSMGKTSGSYEQYF,TGTGCCAGCAGCATGGGGAAGACTAGCGGCTCCTACGAGCAGTACTTC
TRBV19,once,-,TRBJ1-3,CASSWTASSGNTIYF,TGTGCCAGTAGTTGGACAGCAAGCTCTGGAAACACCATATATTTT
TRBV3-1/TRBV3-2,-,-,TRBJ2-7,CASSHSGGAYEQYF,TGTGCCAGCAGCCATAGTGGTGGGGCCTACGAGCAGTACTTC
TRBV19,-,-,TRBJ1-5,CASSIRGYQPQHF,TGTGCCAGTAGTATCCGGGGCTATCAGCCCCAGCATTTT
TRBV5-4,-,-,TRBJ2-3,CASSVTGRDTQYF,TGTGCCAGCAGCGTTACAGGGCGGGATACGCAGTATTTT
TRBV19,once,-,TRBJ1-2,CASRQGSRLNYGYTF,TGTGCCAGTAGACAAGGGAGTAGGCTTAACTATGGCTACACCTTC
TRBV4-1,-,-,TRBJ1-2,CASSPVGTAHSGYTF,TGCGCCAGCAGCCCTGTTGGGACCGCGCATTCCGGCTACACCTTC
TRBV2,-,-,TRBJ1-3,CAHAAPSGNTIYF,TGTGCCCACGCGGCACCCTCTGGAAACACCATATATTTT
TRBV9,-,-,TRBJ1-1,CASSAPSPGGVAF,TGTGCCAGCAGCGCCCCATCGCCTGGTGGGGTTGCCTTT
TRBV2,-,-,TRBJ2-3,CATTGDGDTQYF,TGTGCCACTACCGGGGATGGGGATACGCAGTATTTT
TRBV19,-,-,TRBJ2-7,CASSIGAAATYEQYF,TGTGCCAGTAGTATTGGGGCGGCCGCCACCTACGAGCAGTACTTC
TRBV19,-,-,TRBJ2-2,CASSWGSGELFF,TGTGCCAGTAGCTGGGGATCCGGGGAGCTGTTTTTT
TRBV19,-,-,TRBJ1-5,CASSWGSRVSNQPQHF,TGTGCCAGTAGTTGGGGTAGTAGGGTAAGCAATCAGCCCCAGCATTTT
TRBV28,-,TRBD1,TRBJ1-5,CASSTPSPGGSNQPQHF,TGTGCCAGCAGTACTCCCTCCCCAGGGGGAAGCAATCAGCCCCAGCATTTT